This T cell receptor (beta chain) was recovered during a study of technical replicates of blood from a handful of donors. V shed 4 bases and J 2 bases; nucleotides not matched to a gene: 10. The CDR3 contains 16 residues. Germline lookup yields CDR1 MGHRA and CDR2 YSYEKL. The repertoire was sequenced with immunoSEQ multiplex PCR; TCRdb's copy has only in-frame clones and lacks some. The sample gives more than 70,000 clones, about 96% of which show up once; about 0.2% is in the top ten. The sample taken for sequencing was T cells isolated from PBMCs. V and J are TRBV4-1 and TRBJ2-7, with TRBD1 matching 8 bases. The receptor comes from a human donor in good health. The CDR3 protein is CASSREPGQVAYEQYF. CDR3 DNA sequence: TGCGCCAGCAGCCGAGAGCCGGGACAGGTAGCCTACGAGCAGTACTTC.